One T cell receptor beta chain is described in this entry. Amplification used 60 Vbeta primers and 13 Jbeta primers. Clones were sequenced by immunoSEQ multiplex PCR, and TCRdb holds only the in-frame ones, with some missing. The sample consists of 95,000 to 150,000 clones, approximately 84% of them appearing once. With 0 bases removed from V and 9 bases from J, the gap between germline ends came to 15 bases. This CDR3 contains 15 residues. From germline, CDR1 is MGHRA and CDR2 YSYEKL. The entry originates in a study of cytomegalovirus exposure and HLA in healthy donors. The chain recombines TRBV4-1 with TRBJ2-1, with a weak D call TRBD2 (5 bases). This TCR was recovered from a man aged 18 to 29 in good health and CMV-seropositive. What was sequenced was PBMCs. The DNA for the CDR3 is TGCGCCAGCAGCCAAGATAACCCGGGATTGCGTGAGCAGTTCTTC. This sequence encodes CASSQDNPGLREQFF.